This entry lists 9 T cell receptor beta chains sequenced from one sample in a study of identical twins. TCRdb reprocessed the 5' RACE reads via MiXCR and lists one record per CDR3 protein. Among hundreds of thousands of distinct CDR3 sequences listed, more than 9% were seen once. This sample also appeared in a second study, on yellow fever vaccine responses in identical twins.

Sequencing was performed on PBMCs. The receptors shown here come from a woman aged 18-29 years in good health.

There are many counts of this clonotype. The chain is built from TRBV25-1 and TRBJ2-1; TRBD1 aligns across 7 bases. The CDR3 runs 16 residues. J lost 6 bases, V lost 6 bases, and 14 bases had no gene match. Germline-derived CDR1 and CDR2 are MGHDK and SYGVNS. The CDR3 bases are TGTGCCAGCAGCTCTACAGAGGGGGCTTCCATCAATGAGCAGTTCTTC. Translation: CASSSTEGASINEQFF.

This clonotype was observed a few times. CDR3 sequence: CASSSTTGAPGGYGYTF. The CDR3, as DNA: TGCGCCAGCAGCTCTACGACAGGGGCTCCGGGGGGCTATGGCTACACCTTC. The chain is built from TRBV5-1 and TRBJ1-2; 8 nucleotides agree with TRBD1. The CDR3 totals 17 residues. V dropped 3 bases and J dropped 4; count of bases not matched to a gene: 14. The V gene's germline CDR1 is SGHRS and CDR2 YFSETQ.

This clonotype turned up a few times. This chain connects TRBV7-8 to TRBJ1-1; unclear D gene. The V gene's germline CDR1 is SGHVS and CDR2 FQNEAQ. This CDR3 is 13 amino acids long. Trimming removed 5 bases from V and 0 bases from J, with 7 bases in between. The CDR3 nucleotides are TGTGCCAGCAGCGGGCTGGTGAACACTGAAGCTTTCTTT. Amino acids: CASSGLVNTEAFF. Together with reference TRBV7-8 and TRBJ1-1, the CDR3 gives the full variable domain: GAGVSQSPRYKVAKRGQDVALRCDPISGHVSLFWYQQALGQGPEFLTYFQNEAQLDKSGLPSDRFFAERPEGSVSTLKIQRTQQEDSAVYLCASSGLVNTEAFFGQGTRLTVV.

This clonotype was seen only a few times. This chain connects TRBV4-1 to TRBJ2-1; 10 nucleotides agree with TRBD2. Trimming removed 1 base from V and 6 bases from J; junction bases left unmatched: 15. Germline CDR1 and CDR2: MGHRA and YSYEKL. This CDR3 spans 19 amino acids. The CDR3 region is CASSQAGTSVSPKGNEQFF. CDR3 DNA: TGCGCCAGCAGCCAAGCCGGGACTAGCGTAAGCCCCAAGGGCAATGAGCAGTTCTTC.

The chain couples TRBV29-1 to TRBJ2-1; 7 bases line up with TRBD2. The CDR3 runs 15 residues. V shed 6 bases, J shed 0 bases, and the junction held 8 bases outside the gene matches. Germline V gene sequence: CDR1 SQVTM, CDR2 ANQGSEA. The CDR3 sequence is CSVDSGRNSYNEQFF. The CDR3 nucleotides read TGCAGCGTGGATAGCGGGCGGAACTCCTACAATGAGCAGTTCTTC.

This clonotype turned up a few times. V is TRBV3-1 and J is TRBJ1-5; possibly TRBD1 for D (6 bases). The CDR3 loop spans 15 amino acids. Trimming cost V 0 bases and J 4 bases, with 10 bases left between them. In germline, CDR1 is LGHDT, CDR2 YNNKEL (reference sequence). The CDR3 loop reads CASSQEGTPNQPQHF. Written as DNA, the CDR3 is TGTGCCAGCAGCCAAGAAGGGACACCTAATCAGCCCCAGCATTTT.

The chain links TRBV5-5 to TRBJ2-6; 11 nucleotides align to TRBD1. Germline lookup yields CDR1 SGHKS and CDR2 YYEKEE (reference sequence). The CDR3 spans 18 residues. With V trimmed by 5 bases and J by 8 bases, 15 bases remained unmatched. CDR3 DNA sequence: TGTGCCAGCAGGACCTCCCTCATCGGACAGGGGGCGACCAACGTCCTGACTTTC. It specifies CASRTSLIGQGATNVLTF.

This clonotype was observed many times. The chain joins TRBV12-3 or TRBV12-4 to TRBJ2-5; 7 nucleotides line up with TRBD1. CDR3 size: 15 residues. V was pared by 3 bases and J by 0 bases, with 4 bases of the junction left unmatched. CDR3 bases: TGTGCCAGCAGTTTCGGACAGGCCTACCAAGAGACCCAGTACTTC. Amino acids: CASSFGQAYQETQYF.

This rearrangement joins TRBV29-1 to TRBJ2-3; 11 bases are a match to TRBD2. CDR1 and CDR2 from the germline V gene are SQVTM and ANQGSEA. The CDR3 extends over 16 amino acids. V dropped 0 bases and J dropped 6; count of bases not matched to a gene: 8. The chain's CDR3 is CSVEDRRLAGTDTQYF. In nucleotides, the CDR3 is TGCAGCGTTGAAGATCGAAGACTAGCGGGGACGGATACGCAGTATTTT.